What follows are 8 T cell receptor beta chains derived from one specimen sequenced in a study of T cells in Graves' hyperthyroidism and ophthalmopathy. RNA transcripts were the template for amplifying TCR beta CDR3 regions. HTBI primers were employed in a first-round RT-PCR of the TCR CDR3. A single record per CDR3 protein comes from TCRdb applying MiXCR to the multiplex PCR reads. Of under 600,000 distinct CDR3 sequences in the sample, around 16% were seen once. The sequenced sample consisted of blood. Receptor source: a woman in her 40s with Graves' ophthalmopathy.

This clonotype was recorded many times. The genes are TRBV3-1 and TRBJ2-5; no reliable D call. CDR1 is LGHDT and CDR2 is YNNKEL in the germline V gene (reference sequence). The CDR3 runs 17 residues. V lost 1 base to trimming and J lost 5 bases, with 20 bases between them. CDR3: CASSQVSSSPFVETQYF. The CDR3, as DNA: TGTGCCAGCAGCCAAGTTTCGTCGTCCCCCTTTGTGGAGACCCAGTACTTC.

This clonotype was detected many times. The rearrangement joins TRBV7-9 to TRBJ1-2, with TRBD1 as a possible D gene (5 bases). The V end lost 3 bases, the J end lost 7 bases, and 21 bases lay between the germline ends. CDR3 length equals 16 residues. The germline gives CDR1 SEHNR, CDR2 FQNEAQ (reference sequence). CDR3 bases: TGTGCCAGCAGCTTGGCCGTCGGGATGCAGGGCGTTGGCTACACCTTC. This gives the protein CASSLAVGMQGVGYTF.

The gene calls are TRBV6-1 and TRBJ2-5; D gene unclear. This CDR3 is built from 14 residues. Trimming pared 6 bases from V and 3 bases from J, leaving 14 bases between. Germline V gene data show CDR1 as MNHNS and CDR2 as SASEGT. CDR3 in DNA: TGTGCCAGCAGGGTAGGTGGCGGCGAAGAGACCCAGTACTTC. Amino acids: CASRVGGGEETQYF.

There are many counts of this clonotype. The chain combines TRBV27 with TRBJ2-7; 7 nucleotides align to TRBD1. The length of the CDR3 is 14 residues. Germline values: CDR1 MNHEY, CDR2 SMNVEV (reference sequence). V shed 4 bases and J 9 bases; nucleotides not matched to a gene: 12. The CDR3 reads CASSSFGEGTVQYF. In DNA, the CDR3 is TGTGCCAGCAGTTCATTCGGTGAGGGGACAGTGCAGTACTTC.

This clonotype was seen many times. The chain employs TRBV5-5 and TRBJ2-5, with D uncertain. This CDR3 is built from 13 residues. Germline-derived CDR1 and CDR2 are SGHKS and YYEKEE (reference sequence). V lost 0 bases to trimming and J lost 2 bases, with 5 bases between them. CDR3 DNA sequence: TGTGCCAGCAGCTTGGACCCTCAAGAGACCCAGTACTTC. Its protein product is CASSLDPQETQYF.

This clonotype showed up just a few times. The gene calls are TRBV20-1 and TRBJ2-2; 11 bases map to TRBD2. This CDR3 comprises 16 residues. Germline V gene sequence: CDR1 DFQATT, CDR2 SNEGSKA (reference sequence). Trimming cost V 5 bases and J 5 bases; bases outside gene matches: 10. Here the CDR3 reads CSAYRLAGGGTGELFF. The CDR3, as DNA: TGCAGTGCTTACCGTTTAGCGGGAGGGGGGACCGGGGAGCTGTTTTTT.

The chain employs TRBV29-1 and TRBJ2-1, with 7 bases identical to TRBD1. The CDR3 contains 13 residues. Germline V gene data show CDR1 as SQVTM and CDR2 as ANQGSEA. V gave up 7 bases and J gave up 0 bases; unmatched junction bases: 3. The chain's CDR3 is CSDQGDSYNEQFF. CDR3 nucleotides: TGCAGCGACCAGGGGGACTCCTACAATGAGCAGTTCTTC.

As concerns this clonotype: Without the conserved terminal phenylalanine or tryptophan, this CDR3 likely stems from a read error. The rearrangement uses TRBV25-1 and TRBJ2-1; TRBD2 agrees at 7 bases. Germline V gives CDR1 MGHDK, CDR2 SYGVNS. The junction had 9 bases not matched to a gene; V was cut back by 8 bases and J by 5 bases. This CDR3 is 14 amino acids long. The CDR3 loop is CASGRAGWDNEQFL. The CDR3 coding sequence is TGTGCCAGCGGGAGGGCAGGTTGGGACAATGAGCAGTTCCTC.